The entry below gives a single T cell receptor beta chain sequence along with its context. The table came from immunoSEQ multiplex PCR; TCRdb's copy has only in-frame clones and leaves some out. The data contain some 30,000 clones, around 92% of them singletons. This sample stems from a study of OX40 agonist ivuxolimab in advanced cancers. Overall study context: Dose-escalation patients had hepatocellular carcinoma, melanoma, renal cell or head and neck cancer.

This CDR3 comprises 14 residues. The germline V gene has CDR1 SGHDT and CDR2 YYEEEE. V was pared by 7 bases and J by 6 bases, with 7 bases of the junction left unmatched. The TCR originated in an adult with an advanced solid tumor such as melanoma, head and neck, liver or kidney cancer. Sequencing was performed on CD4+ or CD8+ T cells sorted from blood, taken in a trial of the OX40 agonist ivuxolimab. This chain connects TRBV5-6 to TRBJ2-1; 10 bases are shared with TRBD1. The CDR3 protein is CASVGGQGINEQFF. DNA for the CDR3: TGTGCCAGCGTCGGGGGACAGGGGATCAATGAGCAGTTCTTC. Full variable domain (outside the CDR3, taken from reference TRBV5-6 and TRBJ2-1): DAGVTQSPTHLIKTRGQQVTLRCSPKSGHDTVSWYQQALGQGPQFIFQYYEEEERQRGNFPDRFSGHQFPNYSSELNVNALLLGDSALYLCASVGGQGINEQFFGPGTRLTVL.